Shown below are 20 T cell receptor beta chains from a single sample sequenced in a study of control samples from healthy donors and cancer patients. The method was immunoSEQ multiplex PCR; TCRdb's version includes in-frame clones alone and lacks a portion of them. The sample shows 170,000 or so clones, approximately 94% of them seen only once. The sample consisted of blood. The source is a woman under 30 in good health.

The chain uses TRBV7-2 and TRBJ2-1; no firm D call. Germline CDR1 SGHTA, CDR2 FQGNSA. The CDR3 is 15 amino acids. Deletions cut 4 bases from V and 6 bases from J, with 16 bases between. Written as DNA, the CDR3 is TGTGCCAGCAGCTCCCCTGGCCTCGACGTCAATGAGCAGTTCTTC. It codes for CASSSPGLDVNEQFF.

The gene calls are TRBV20-1 and TRBJ1-3, with D unclear. V lost 7 bases to trimming and J lost 5 bases, with 9 bases between them. Germline-derived CDR1 and CDR2 are DFQATT and SNEGSKA (reference sequence). CDR3 length equals 11 residues. In DNA form, the CDR3 reads TGCAGTGTCCAGCTGCGAAACACCATATATTTT. It translates to CSVQLRNTIYF.

The V call is TRBV19, the J call TRBJ1-4; the D gene is possibly TRBD1 (5 bases). This CDR3 region has 17 residues. V shed 5 bases and J shed 2 bases, with 18 bases lying between them. Germline V gene lookup returns CDR1 LNHDA and CDR2 SQIVND (reference sequence). For the CDR3, the DNA is TGTGCCAGTAGTCTCATGGGGCCAGGCCGCACTAATGAAAAACTGTTTTTT. This codes for CASSLMGPGRTNEKLFF. The whole variable domain, filled in from reference TRBV19 and TRBJ1-4, reads DGGITQSPKYLFRKEGQNVTLSCEQNLNHDAMYWYRQDPGQGLRLIYYSQIVNDFQKGDIAEGYSVSREKKESFPLTVTSAQKNPTAFYLCASSLMGPGRTNEKLFFGSGTQLSVL.

In this sample, this clone turned up many times. The chain combines TRBV19 with TRBJ1-2; 8 bases line up with TRBD1. The CDR3 length is 15 residues. Germline V gene lookup returns CDR1 LNHDA and CDR2 SQIVND (reference sequence). Trimming took 4 bases from V and 4 from J; bases not matched to a gene: 8. The CDR3 DNA sequence: TGTGCCAGTAGTACTCGGACAGGGTTAACCTATGGCTACACCTTC. Its translation: CASSTRTGLTYGYTF. Full variable domain (outside the CDR3, taken from reference TRBV19 and TRBJ1-2): DGGITQSPKYLFRKEGQNVTLSCEQNLNHDAMYWYRQDPGQGLRLIYYSQIVNDFQKGDIAEGYSVSREKKESFPLTVTSAQKNPTAFYLCASSTRTGLTYGYTFGSGTRLTVV.

This sequence joins TRBV18 and TRBJ2-6; D is undetermined. V lost 8 bases and J lost 0, with 14 bases in between. Germline V gene sequence: CDR1 KGHSH, CDR2 LQKENI. The CDR3 totals 16 residues. Here the CDR3 DNA reads TGTGCCAGCACTTTTTCGGTGATCTCTGGGGCCAACGTCCTGACTTTC. Translated: CASTFSVISGANVLTF.

The chain has TRBV10-3 and TRBJ1-3; D unclear. CDR1 and CDR2 from the germline V gene are ENHRY and SYGVKD. With 8 bases removed from V and 3 bases from J, the gap between germline ends came to 11 bases. The CDR3 runs 13 residues. The CDR3 reads CAIRAVLGNTIYF. CDR3 nucleotides: TGTGCCATCCGGGCCGTGCTTGGAAACACCATATATTTT.

The chain couples TRBV27 to TRBJ1-1; 9 bases agree with TRBD1. Germline V gene lookup returns CDR1 MNHEY and CDR2 SMNVEV (reference sequence). V lost 4 bases to trimming and J lost 11 bases; unmatched junction nucleotides: 5. The CDR3 consists of 12 residues. The CDR3 spells CASSSQGADAFF. The CDR3 nucleotides read TGTGCCAGCAGTTCACAGGGGGCAGATGCTTTCTTT.

Remarks on this clone: At the DNA level, this CDR3 is encoded by other sequences in the same sample as well. This chain uses TRBV2 with TRBJ1-5; the D gene is possibly TRBD1 (6 bases). The V gene lost 6 bases and the J gene lost 3 bases, with 9 bases spanning the gap. The CDR3 has 13 residues. In germline, CDR1 is SNHLY, CDR2 FYNNEI. The CDR3 loop reads CASRGGANQPQHF. The DNA of the CDR3 is TGTGCCAGCAGGGGGGGGGCCAATCAGCCCCAGCATTTT.

The CDR3 here is CASSIVRVSGSNQPQHF. CDR3 DNA sequence: TGTGCCAGTAGTATAGTGAGGGTCTCCGGGAGCAATCAGCCCCAGCATTTT. This rearrangement joins TRBV19 to TRBJ1-5; D remains ambiguous. V dropped 1 base and J dropped 1 base, with 14 bases sitting between them. The CDR3 has 17 residues. CDR1 LNHDA and CDR2 SQIVND come from the germline V gene (reference sequence).

This clone is a singleton in its sample. V and J are TRBV28 and TRBJ1-3, with D hard to call. In germline, CDR1 is MDHEN, CDR2 SYDVKM. The V end was cut by 7 bases, the J end by 0 bases, with 19 bases between. CDR3 length equals 17 residues. The CDR3 sequence is CASIIGGSTTSGNTIYF. The DNA of the CDR3 is TGTGCCAGCATAATCGGCGGCAGTACAACCTCTGGAAACACCATATATTTT.

This chain connects TRBV3-1 (or the pseudogene TRBV3-2) to TRBJ2-5; the match to TRBD1 covers 9 bases. Germline V gene lookup returns CDR1 LGHDT and CDR2 YNNKEL (reference sequence). The CDR3 runs to 16 residues. Germline trimming cut 1 base from V and 4 bases from J; bases unmatched to any gene: 7. The CDR3 region is CASSQALPDRGETQYF. In DNA form, the CDR3 reads TGTGCCAGCAGCCAAGCACTCCCGGACAGGGGAGAGACCCAGTACTTC.

This chain joins TRBV6-2 or TRBV6-3 and TRBJ1-5; 11 bases line up with TRBD1. Germline trimming cut 6 bases from V and 6 bases from J; bases unmatched to any gene: 16. Germline V gives CDR1 MNHEY, CDR2 SVGEGT. The CDR3 is made up of 18 amino acids. The CDR3: CASSSGTGGAFTGQPQHF. Here the CDR3 DNA reads TGTGCCAGCAGCTCCGGGACAGGGGGAGCTTTCACGGGTCAGCCCCAGCATTTT.

The rearrangement joins TRBV3-1 (or the pseudogene TRBV3-2) to TRBJ2-2, with D maybe TRBD1 (5 bases). V was pared by 0 bases and J by 1 base, with 6 bases between. Germline assignment: CDR1 LGHDT and CDR2 YNNKEL (reference sequence). There are 15 residues in the CDR3. The CDR3, as DNA: TGTGCCAGCAGCCAAGAGCAGGGGAACACCGGGGAGCTGTTTTTT. It yields the protein CASSQEQGNTGELFF.

This sequence joins TRBV28 and TRBJ2-1; no reliable D call. The germline CDR1 and CDR2 sequences are MDHEN and SYDVKM. The CDR3 contains 13 residues. The CDR3 DNA reads TGTGCAACAGACCCGAGCTCCTACAATGAGCAGTTCTTC. Protein sequence: CATDPSSYNEQFF.

The genes are TRBV7-9 and TRBJ2-2; unclear D gene. Germline V gene data show CDR1 as SEHNR and CDR2 as FQNEAQ (reference sequence). V shed 4 bases and J shed 7 bases, with 7 bases lying between them. The CDR3 has 12 amino acids. CDR3 loop: CASSSKYGELFF. Written as DNA, the CDR3 is TGTGCCAGCAGCTCCAAATACGGGGAGCTGTTTTTT.

J is TRBJ2-7 and V is TRBV6-6; the D gene is possibly TRBD2 (7 bases). V was trimmed by 5 bases and J by 3 bases, leaving 14 bases between them. This CDR3 has 14 amino acids. Germline V CDR1 and CDR2: MNHNY, SVGAGI (reference sequence). The CDR3 coding sequence is TGTGCCAGCAGTACGGGAGGAGGGGGCTACGAGCAGTACTTC. It yields the protein CASSTGGGGYEQYF.

The V and J genes are TRBV15 and TRBJ2-2; D is possibly TRBD2 (5 bases). CDR1 and CDR2 from the germline V gene are LNHNV and YYDKDF (reference sequence). CDR3 length: 16 residues. V was pared by 0 bases and J by 3 bases, with 11 bases between. The DNA of the CDR3 is TGTGCCACCAGCAGAGATTTTAGGCGGGACACCGGGGAGCTGTTTTTT. Protein product: CATSRDFRRDTGELFF. Complete variable domain (other parts from reference TRBV15 and TRBJ2-2): DAMVIQNPRYQVTQFGKPVTLSCSQTLNHNVMYWYQQKSSQAPKLLFHYYDKDFNNEADTPDNFQSRRPNTSFCFLDIRSPGLGDTAMYLCATSRDFRRDTGELFFGEGSRLTVL.

This sequence joins TRBV28 and TRBJ2-7; D call uncertain. V was trimmed by 8 bases and J by 5 bases, leaving 16 bases between them. CDR3 size: 13 residues. CDR1 and CDR2 from the germline V gene are MDHEN and SYDVKM. The CDR3 DNA reads as TGTGCCAGCCAAAGGTCCCTTGGCCACGAGCAGTACTTC. Amino acid sequence: CASQRSLGHEQYF.

The chain links TRBV9 to TRBJ1-3; D is unresolved. Per germline, CDR1 SGDLS and CDR2 YYNGEE. The length of the CDR3 is 15 residues. Between the trimmed V and J ends, which lost 4 bases and 0 bases, there was a span of 11 bases. DNA of the CDR3: TGTGCCAGCAGCCCACTGCAGGACTCTGGAAACACCATATATTTT. Its protein is CASSPLQDSGNTIYF.

The gene calls are TRBV14 and TRBJ1-2; D is possibly TRBD1 (6 bases). Germline values: CDR1 SGHDN, CDR2 FVKESK. This CDR3 contains 14 residues. Trimming shortened V by 2 bases and J by 8 bases, and 15 bases separated the two germline ends. CDR3 residues: CASSQLGGPFGYTF. The CDR3 region has the DNA TGTGCCAGCAGCCAATTAGGGGGGCCTTTCGGCTACACCTTC.